The 12 T cell receptor beta chains given below trace back to one sample, sequenced in a study of T cell repertoires in cytomegalovirus infection. Each CDR3 protein is one row after TCRdb ran MiXCR on the reads. The repertoire holds approximately 110,000 distinct CDR3 sequences, around 45% seen once, with about 76% in the top ten. For these TCRs, the target antigens are not known. The sequences come from CD8+ T cells from cultured PBMCs, collected from culture after CMV antigen stimulation. The receptors come from a human donor in good health (CMV status not recorded). Some clones in this sample may be carry-over from other donors' samples.

The chain joins TRBV5-1 to TRBJ2-7; 10 bases are shared with TRBD1. With V trimmed by 4 bases and J by 3 bases, 10 bases remained unmatched. The CDR3 sequence is 16 residues long. The germline CDR1 and CDR2 sequences are SGHRS and YFSETQ. The CDR3 nucleotides read TGCGCCAGCAGCCCAGGATGGGGACAGGGGTTCTACGAGCAGTACTTC. Protein: CASSPGWGQGFYEQYF.

This clonotype was observed a handful of times. The chain is built from TRBV7-2 and TRBJ2-3; D gene unclear. CDR1 is SGHTA, CDR2 FQGNSA, per germline. This CDR3 spans 13 amino acids. Trimming pared 5 bases from V and 4 bases from J, leaving 10 bases between. CDR3 DNA: TGTGCCAGCAGCCCTCGGCCCCCAGATACGCAGTATTTT. This codes for CASSPRPPDTQYF.

The J gene is TRBJ2-1, the V gene TRBV29-1; 8 positions agree with TRBD1. V shed 3 bases, J shed 4 bases, and the junction held 5 bases outside the gene matches. Germline V gene data show CDR1 as SQVTM and CDR2 as ANQGSEA. The CDR3 is 14 residues long. The chain's CDR3 is CSVDYDRGYNEQFF. The CDR3 bases are TGCAGCGTTGACTACGACAGGGGATACAATGAGCAGTTCTTC.

V gene TRBV2 combines with J gene TRBJ1-1; D remains unclear. This CDR3 has 13 amino acids. V gave up 4 bases and J gave up 1 base, with 7 bases separating them. Germline CDR1 SNHLY, CDR2 FYNNEI. DNA of the CDR3: TGTGCCAGCAGTGGGACCCCGAACACTGAAGCTTTCTTT. Translated: CASSGTPNTEAFF.

In this sample, this clonotype turned up a few times. The chain recombines TRBV25-1 with TRBJ2-1; D is uncertain. Germline CDR1 and CDR2: MGHDK and SYGVNS. Trimming pared 3 bases from V and 0 bases from J, leaving 9 bases between. This CDR3 contains 15 residues. The CDR3 here is CASSDRRGSYNEQFF. Here the CDR3 DNA reads TGTGCCAGCAGTGATCGCCGCGGCTCCTACAATGAGCAGTTCTTC.

The gene calls are TRBV28 and TRBJ1-2, with D maybe TRBD1 (5 bases). CDR1 and CDR2 (germline): MDHEN, SYDVKM. V lost 6 bases and J 4 bases, leaving 18 bases between the germline ends. The CDR3 runs 15 residues. CDR3 DNA: TGTGCCAGCAGCCCTCGGGGCAGGGAGAGCTATGGCTACACCTTC. This codes for CASSPRGRESYGYTF.

The rearrangement uses TRBV7-2 and TRBJ1-3, with D possibly TRBD1 on 5 matching bases. Trimming took 5 bases from V and 0 from J, leaving 14 bases between them. Germline loops: CDR1 SGHTA, CDR2 FQGNSA. CDR3 length: 16 residues. This CDR3 reads CASSPWGESSGNTIYF. CDR3 nucleotide sequence: TGTGCCAGCAGCCCGTGGGGGGAATCCTCTGGAAACACCATATATTTT.

This clonotype came up many times. CDR3 coding DNA: TGTGCCAGCAGCCCCCGGACTAGCGGTCACACAGATACGCAGTATTTT. Residues: CASSPRTSGHTDTQYF. V usage is TRBV11-1 and J usage is TRBJ2-3, with TRBD2 matching over 10 bases. This CDR3 comprises 16 residues. Unmatched junction bases numbered 7, after V lost 5 bases and J lost 2 bases. CDR1 is SGHAT and CDR2 is FQDESV in the germline V gene (reference sequence).

The CDR3 loop is CASIPGTAGGGTQYF. CDR3 coding DNA: TGTGCCAGCATCCCCGGGACAGCGGGCGGCGGGACCCAGTACTTC. The chain combines TRBV7-8 with TRBJ2-5; TRBD1 is a possible D gene (7 bases). CDR3 size: 15 residues. Germline V lookup: CDR1 SGHVS, CDR2 FQNEAQ. V gave up 7 bases and J gave up 7 bases, with 22 bases separating them.

This clonotype appeared a single time. The rearrangement joins TRBV6-6 to TRBJ1-1; D is possibly TRBD1 (6 bases). V was pared by 5 bases and J by 0 bases, with 10 bases between. Germline CDR1 and CDR2: MNHNY and SVGAGI (reference sequence). This CDR3 contains 14 residues. CDR3: CASSSWTVNTEAFF. Written as DNA, the CDR3 is TGTGCCAGCAGTAGTTGGACAGTGAACACTGAAGCTTTCTTT.

This chain links TRBV20-1 with TRBJ2-7, with 13 bases lining up with TRBD2. Germline loops: CDR1 DFQATT, CDR2 SNEGSKA (reference sequence). The trim removed 3 bases at V and 4 bases at J, leaving 12 bases unmatched. The CDR3 runs to 17 residues. The CDR3 region has the DNA TGCAGTGCTAGTTCCGGGACTAGCGGGACCGGGGTATACGAGCAGTACTTC. Amino acids: CSASSGTSGTGVYEQYF.

This clonotype was observed many times. This chain's CDR3 is CASSLRDTSYEQYF. Written as DNA, the CDR3 is TGTGCCAGCAGCTTAAGGGACACCTCCTACGAGCAGTACTTC. This chain joins TRBV7-2 and TRBJ2-7; possibly TRBD1 for D (6 bases). The ends were cut back, 2 bases at V and 0 bases at J, with 8 bases in the middle. Germline V lookup: CDR1 SGHTA, CDR2 FQGNSA. The length of the CDR3 is 14 residues.